This T cell receptor beta chain was captured in a study of tumor-infiltrating lymphocytes in primary liver carcinoma. Turning to the study itself: Staged T1-T3 N0M0, the tumors had sizes that ranged from roughly 4.2 to 10 cm across.

Out of unsorted whole blood came the blood RNA, and germline DNA was extracted as well. Presurgery, 4 to 5 milliliters of peripheral blood were collected. Study-level findings and limits: Less overlap was seen in tumor-adjacent and tumor-blood pairs than in tumor region pairs.

CDR3 length equals 13 residues. Trimming removed 5 bases from V and 7 bases from J; junction bases left unmatched: 4. This clonotype was found many times. What it binds is unknown. Total RNA (roughly 540 ng) served as template for TCR beta cDNA synthesis primed by a constant-region primer. Generation of the TCR beta libraries relied on three nested multiplex PCR rounds using slightly modified ARM-PCR. PCR rounds one and two used TRBV1-TRBV30 forward primers with a C-beta reverse primer for around 11 cycles each. TCRdb analysed the multiplex PCR reads with MiXCR anew, one entry per CDR3 protein. The table records 190,000 or so distinct CDR3 sequences, almost 65% of them present only once.

The clonotype originates from an older woman with primary liver carcinoma and hepatitis B virus infection. The chain has TRBV12-3 or TRBV12-4 and TRBJ2-2; 7 bases line up with TRBD1. Sample: peripheral blood. CDR3 bases: TGTGCCAGCAGTACAGGGGTTGGCGGGGAGCTGTTTTTT. This sequence encodes CASSTGVGGELFF.